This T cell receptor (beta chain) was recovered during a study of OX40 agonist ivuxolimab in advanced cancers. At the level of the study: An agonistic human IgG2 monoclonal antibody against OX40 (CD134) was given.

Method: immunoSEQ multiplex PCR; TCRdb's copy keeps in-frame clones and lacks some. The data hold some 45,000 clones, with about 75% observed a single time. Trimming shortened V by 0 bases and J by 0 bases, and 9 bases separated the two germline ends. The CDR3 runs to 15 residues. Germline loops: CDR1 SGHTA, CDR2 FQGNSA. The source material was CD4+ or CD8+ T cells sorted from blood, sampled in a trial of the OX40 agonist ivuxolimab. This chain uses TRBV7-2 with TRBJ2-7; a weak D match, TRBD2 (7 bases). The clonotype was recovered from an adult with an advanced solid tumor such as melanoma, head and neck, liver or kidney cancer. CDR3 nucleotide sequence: TGTGCCAGCAGCTTAGCAGGGGGGGCCTCCTACGAGCAGTACTTC. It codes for CASSLAGGASYEQYF.